This T cell receptor (beta chain) was sequenced during a study of control samples from healthy donors and cancer patients. Generated by immunoSEQ multiplex PCR, the TCRdb table keeps only in-frame clones and is missing some. Of 100,000 to 110,000 clones in the sample, more than 75% are singletons; the top ten hold 15% to 20%. The CDR3 has 18 amino acids. The germline gives CDR1 LNHNV, CDR2 YYDKDF (reference sequence). Trimming removed 0 bases from V and 4 bases from J; junction bases left unmatched: 14. This receptor was taken from a woman in her forties or fifties in good health. The V call is TRBV15, the J call TRBJ2-5; 7 bases agree with TRBD2. Source material: blood. The DNA for the CDR3 is TGTGCCACCAGCAGAGATGGTGGTGTGGGAGGGTGGGGAGAGACCCAGTACTTC. It translates to CATSRDGGVGGWGETQYF.